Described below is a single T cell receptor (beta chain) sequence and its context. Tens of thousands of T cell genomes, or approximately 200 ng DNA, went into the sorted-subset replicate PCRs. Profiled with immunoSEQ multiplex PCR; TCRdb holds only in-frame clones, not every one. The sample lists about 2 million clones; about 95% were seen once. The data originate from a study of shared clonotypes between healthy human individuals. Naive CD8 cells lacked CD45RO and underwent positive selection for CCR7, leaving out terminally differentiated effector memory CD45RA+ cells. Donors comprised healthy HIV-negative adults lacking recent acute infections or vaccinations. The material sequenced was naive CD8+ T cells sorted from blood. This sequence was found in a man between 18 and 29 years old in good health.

CDR3 amino acids: CAISGPGTEGHEQYF. The CDR3 bases are TGTGCCATCAGTGGCCCCGGGACAGAAGGCCACGAGCAGTACTTC. This chain joins TRBV10-3 and TRBJ2-7; 7 bases match TRBD1. In germline, CDR1 is ENHRY, CDR2 SYGVKD. V dropped 4 bases and J dropped 5; count of bases not matched to a gene: 11. This CDR3 region has 15 residues.